This T cell receptor (beta chain) was captured by sequencing in a study of cytomegalovirus exposure and HLA in healthy donors. Study outcomes and limitations: A classifier reportedly called cytomegalovirus status with high sensitivity and specificity. A later analysis found most CMV-associated TCR beta chains apparently HLA-restricted.

Concerning this clone itself: Its target is unknown.

In the PCR, 60 Vbeta and 13 Jbeta primers were used. Clones were read by immunoSEQ multiplex PCR, and TCRdb kept only the in-frame ones, dropping some. This repertoire includes about 210,000 clones. This CDR3 is 15 amino acids long. V lost 11 bases and J lost 0, with 17 bases in between. Germline V gene sequence: CDR1 MNHNS, CDR2 SASEGT. This clonotype originated in a woman aged 30 to 39 in good health and CMV-seropositive. The V call is TRBV6-1, the J call TRBJ1-3, with D possibly being TRBD1 (5 bases). The specimen sequenced was PBMCs. The CDR3 coding sequence is TGTGCCGGCTCACTACAGGTTTTCTCTGGAAACACCATATATTTT. Protein product: CAGSLQVFSGNTIYF.